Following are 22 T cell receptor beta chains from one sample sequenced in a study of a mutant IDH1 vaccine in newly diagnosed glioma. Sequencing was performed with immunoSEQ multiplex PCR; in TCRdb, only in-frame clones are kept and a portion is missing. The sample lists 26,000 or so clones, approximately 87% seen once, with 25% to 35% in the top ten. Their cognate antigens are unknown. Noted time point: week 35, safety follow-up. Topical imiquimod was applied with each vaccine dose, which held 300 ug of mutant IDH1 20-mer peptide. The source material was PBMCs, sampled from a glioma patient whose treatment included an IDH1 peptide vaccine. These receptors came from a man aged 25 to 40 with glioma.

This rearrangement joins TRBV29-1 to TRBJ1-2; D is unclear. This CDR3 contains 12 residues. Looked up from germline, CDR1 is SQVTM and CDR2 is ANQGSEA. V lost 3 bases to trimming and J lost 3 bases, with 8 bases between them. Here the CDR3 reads CSVEGDDYGYTF. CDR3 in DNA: TGCAGCGTTGAGGGTGATGACTATGGCTACACCTTC. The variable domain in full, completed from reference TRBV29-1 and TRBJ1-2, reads SAVISQKPSRDICQRGTSLTIQCQVDSQVTMMFWYRQQPGQSLTLIATANQGSEATYESGFVIDKFPISRPNLTFSTLTVSNMSPEDSSIYLCSVEGDDYGYTFGSGTRLTVV.

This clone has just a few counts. The CDR3 nucleotides read TGTGCCAGCAGCTCTCAGGGCCACGAGCAGTACTTC. It codes for CASSSQGHEQYF. The gene calls are TRBV7-9 and TRBJ2-7, with D possibly matching TRBD1 (5 bases). V lost 4 bases to trimming and J lost 5 bases, with 9 bases between them. The CDR3 runs to 12 residues. Germline V gene sequence: CDR1 SEHNR, CDR2 FQNEAQ (reference sequence).

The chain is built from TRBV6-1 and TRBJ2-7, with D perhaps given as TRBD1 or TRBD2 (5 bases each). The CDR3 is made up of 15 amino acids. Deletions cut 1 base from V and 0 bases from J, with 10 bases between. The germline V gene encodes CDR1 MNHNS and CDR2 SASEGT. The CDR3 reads CASSEDGASSYEQYF. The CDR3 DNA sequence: TGTGCCAGCAGTGAAGACGGGGCGAGCTCCTACGAGCAGTACTTC.

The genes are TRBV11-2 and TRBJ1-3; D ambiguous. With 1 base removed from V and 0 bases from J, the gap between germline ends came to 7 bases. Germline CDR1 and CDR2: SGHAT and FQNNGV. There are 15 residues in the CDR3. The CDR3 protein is CASSLGSGSGNTIYF. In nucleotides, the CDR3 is TGTGCCAGCAGCTTAGGATCTGGCTCTGGAAACACCATATATTTT.

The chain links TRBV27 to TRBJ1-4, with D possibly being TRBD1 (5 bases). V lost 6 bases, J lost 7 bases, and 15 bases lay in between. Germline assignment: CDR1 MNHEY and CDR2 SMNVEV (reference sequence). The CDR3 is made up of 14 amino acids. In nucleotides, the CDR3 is TGTGCCAGCAGGAGAGCGGGGGTAGGTGAAAAACTGTTTTTT. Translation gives CASRRAGVGEKLFF.

The CDR3 DNA reads TGCGCCAGCAGCTTGGGTCTCGAGGGGCTGCACGAGCAGTACTTC. It translates to CASSLGLEGLHEQYF. J is TRBJ2-7 and V is TRBV5-1, with D perhaps assigned TRBD1 or TRBD2 (5 bases each). Germline CDR1 reads SGHRS; CDR2 reads YFSETQ. CDR3 length: 15 amino acids. The V and J ends lost 0 bases and 5 bases respectively, with 15 bases between them.

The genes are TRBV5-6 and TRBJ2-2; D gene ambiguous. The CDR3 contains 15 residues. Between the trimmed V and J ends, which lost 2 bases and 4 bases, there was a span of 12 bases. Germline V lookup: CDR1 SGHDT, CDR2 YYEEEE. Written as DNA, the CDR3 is TGTGCCAGCAGCTTTGCCCCCACGGGCACCGGGGAGCTGTTTTTT. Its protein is CASSFAPTGTGELFF. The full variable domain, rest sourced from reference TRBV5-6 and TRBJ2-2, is DAGVTQSPTHLIKTRGQQVTLRCSPKSGHDTVSWYQQALGQGPQFIFQYYEEEERQRGNFPDRFSGHQFPNYSSELNVNALLLGDSALYLCASSFAPTGTGELFFGEGSRLTVL.

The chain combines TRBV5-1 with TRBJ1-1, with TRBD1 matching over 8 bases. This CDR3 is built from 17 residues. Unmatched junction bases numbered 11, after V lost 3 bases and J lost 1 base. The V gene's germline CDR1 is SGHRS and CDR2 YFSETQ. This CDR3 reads CASSSRTGLVGNTEAFF. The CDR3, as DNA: TGCGCCAGCAGCTCCCGGACAGGGCTTGTAGGGAACACTGAAGCTTTCTTT.

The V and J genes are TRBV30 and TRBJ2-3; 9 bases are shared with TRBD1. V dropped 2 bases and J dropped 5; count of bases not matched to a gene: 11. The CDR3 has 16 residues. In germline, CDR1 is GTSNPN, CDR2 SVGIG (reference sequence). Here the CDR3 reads CAWSIFGGQGLDTQYF. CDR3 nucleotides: TGTGCCTGGAGTATATTCGGGGGACAGGGCTTAGATACGCAGTATTTT.

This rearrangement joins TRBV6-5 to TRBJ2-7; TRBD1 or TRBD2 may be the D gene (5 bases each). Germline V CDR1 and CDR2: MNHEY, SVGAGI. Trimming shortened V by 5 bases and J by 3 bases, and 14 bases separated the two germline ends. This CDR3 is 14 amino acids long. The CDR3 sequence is CASSARDGGYEQYF. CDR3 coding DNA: TGTGCCAGCAGTGCCCGGGACGGAGGCTACGAGCAGTACTTC.

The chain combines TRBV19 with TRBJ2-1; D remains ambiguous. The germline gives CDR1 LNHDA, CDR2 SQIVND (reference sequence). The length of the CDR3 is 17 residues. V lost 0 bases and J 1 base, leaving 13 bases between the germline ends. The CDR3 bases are TGTGCCAGTAGTATAGATGCCCAAGGGCGTTCCTACAATGAGCAGTTCTTC. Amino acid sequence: CASSIDAQGRSYNEQFF.

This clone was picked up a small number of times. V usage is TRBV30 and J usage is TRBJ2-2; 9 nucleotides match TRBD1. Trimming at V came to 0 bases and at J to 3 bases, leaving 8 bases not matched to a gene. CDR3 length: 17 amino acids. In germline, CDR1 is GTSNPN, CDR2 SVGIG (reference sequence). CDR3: CAWSVWGTGHDTGELFF. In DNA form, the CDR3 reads TGTGCCTGGAGTGTCTGGGGGACAGGGCACGACACCGGGGAGCTGTTTTTT.

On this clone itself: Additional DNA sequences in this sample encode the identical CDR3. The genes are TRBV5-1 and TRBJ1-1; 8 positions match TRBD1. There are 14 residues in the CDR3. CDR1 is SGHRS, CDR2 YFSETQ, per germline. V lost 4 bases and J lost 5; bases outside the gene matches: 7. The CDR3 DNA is TGCGCCAGCAGCACCGGACAGGGTGGGACTGAAGCTTTCTTT. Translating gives CASSTGQGGTEAFF.

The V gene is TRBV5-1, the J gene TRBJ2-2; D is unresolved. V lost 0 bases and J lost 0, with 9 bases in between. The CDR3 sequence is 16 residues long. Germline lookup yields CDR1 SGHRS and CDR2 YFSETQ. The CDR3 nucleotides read TGCGCCAGCAGCTTGGCCCGGGCCGCGAACACCGGGGAGCTGTTTTTT. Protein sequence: CASSLARAANTGELFF.

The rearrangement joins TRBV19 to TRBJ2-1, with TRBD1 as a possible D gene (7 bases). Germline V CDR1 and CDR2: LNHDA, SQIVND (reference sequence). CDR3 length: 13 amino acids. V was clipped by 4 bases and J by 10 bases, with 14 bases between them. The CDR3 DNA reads TGTGCCAGTAGTAACGACAGGGCGGGGGAGCAGTTCTTC. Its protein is CASSNDRAGEQFF. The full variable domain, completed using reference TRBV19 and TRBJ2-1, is DGGITQSPKYLFRKEGQNVTLSCEQNLNHDAMYWYRQDPGQGLRLIYYSQIVNDFQKGDIAEGYSVSREKKESFPLTVTSAQKNPTAFYLCASSNDRAGEQFFGPGTRLTVL.

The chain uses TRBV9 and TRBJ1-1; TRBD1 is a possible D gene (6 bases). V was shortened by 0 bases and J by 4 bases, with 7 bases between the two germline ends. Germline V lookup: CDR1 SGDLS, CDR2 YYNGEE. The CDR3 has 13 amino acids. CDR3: CASSVEGGTEAFF. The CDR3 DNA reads TGTGCCAGCAGCGTAGAAGGGGGCACTGAAGCTTTCTTT. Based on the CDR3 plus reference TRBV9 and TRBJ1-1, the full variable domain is DSGVTQTPKHLITATGQRVTLRCSPRSGDLSVYWYQQSLDQGLQFLIQYYNGEERAKGNILERFSAQQFPDLHSELNLSSLELGDSALYFCASSVEGGTEAFFGQGTRLTVV.

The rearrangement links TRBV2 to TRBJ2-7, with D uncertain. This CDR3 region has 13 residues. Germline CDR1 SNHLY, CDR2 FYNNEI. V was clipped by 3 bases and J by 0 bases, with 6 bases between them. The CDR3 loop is CASSDESSYEQYF. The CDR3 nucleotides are TGTGCCAGCAGTGACGAGAGCTCCTACGAGCAGTACTTC.

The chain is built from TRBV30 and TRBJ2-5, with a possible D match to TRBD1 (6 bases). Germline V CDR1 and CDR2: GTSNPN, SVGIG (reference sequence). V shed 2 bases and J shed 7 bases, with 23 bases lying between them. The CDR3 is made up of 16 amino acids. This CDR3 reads CAWSSPFKGETGTQYF. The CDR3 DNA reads TGTGCCTGGAGTTCGCCGTTTAAGGGGGAAACGGGGACCCAGTACTTC.

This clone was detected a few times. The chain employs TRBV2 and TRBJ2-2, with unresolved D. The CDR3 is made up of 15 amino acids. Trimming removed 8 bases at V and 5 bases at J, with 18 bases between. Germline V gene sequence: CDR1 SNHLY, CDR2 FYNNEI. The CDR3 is CASESPPLGTGELFF. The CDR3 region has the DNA TGTGCCAGCGAGTCTCCCCCCCTGGGGACCGGGGAGCTGTTTTTT.

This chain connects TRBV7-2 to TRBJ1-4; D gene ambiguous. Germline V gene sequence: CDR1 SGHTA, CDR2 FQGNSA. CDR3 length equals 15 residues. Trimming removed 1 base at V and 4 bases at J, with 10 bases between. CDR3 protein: CASSLESGFNEKLFF. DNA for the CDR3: TGTGCCAGCAGCTTAGAATCGGGCTTTAATGAAAAACTGTTTTTT.

The CDR3 here is CASSPTSDSNQPQHF. In DNA form, the CDR3 reads TGCGCCAGCAGCCCGACGTCCGATAGCAATCAGCCCCAGCATTTT. The chain uses TRBV5-1 and TRBJ1-5; D remains ambiguous. The germline V gene has CDR1 SGHRS and CDR2 YFSETQ. The CDR3 is 15 residues long. The V gene lost 4 bases and the J gene lost 0 bases, with 11 bases spanning the gap.

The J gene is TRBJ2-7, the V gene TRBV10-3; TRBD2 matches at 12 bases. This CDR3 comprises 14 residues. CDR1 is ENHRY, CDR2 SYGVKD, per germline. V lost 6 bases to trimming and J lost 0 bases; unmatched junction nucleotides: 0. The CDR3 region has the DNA TGTGCCATCAGGACTAGCGGGGGCTCCTACGAGCAGTACTTC. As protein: CAIRTSGGSYEQYF.